This TCR beta chain was captured in a study of blood T cell repertoires in COVID-19. The overall study: Acute-phase and convalescent COVID-19 samples originated in the United States, Italy and Spain. PBMCs, B-cell-depleted T cells, or T cells provided the cDNA or gDNA that made up the material.

Original processing methods: Estimation of nucleated cell counts was performed using reference gene primer amplification. The assay was immunoSEQ multiplex PCR, and TCRdb's table has in-frame clones only and misses some. V, J and clone size reflect that table, while D and trimming were determined from the DNA. The sample has roughly 47,000 clones, 89% seen once. The clonotype originates from a man between 65 and 85 years old with active COVID-19. The sample comprised peripheral blood.

The CDR3: CASSQAPSEETQYF. The CDR3 nucleotides read TGTGCCAGCAGCCAAGCACCTAGCGAGGAGACCCAGTACTTC. This chain connects TRBV4-2 to TRBJ2-5; TRBD2 might be the D (6 bases). The CDR3 has 14 residues. Germline V gives CDR1 LGHNA, CDR2 YNFKEQ. The V end lost 1 base, the J end lost 5 bases, and 11 bases lay between the germline ends.